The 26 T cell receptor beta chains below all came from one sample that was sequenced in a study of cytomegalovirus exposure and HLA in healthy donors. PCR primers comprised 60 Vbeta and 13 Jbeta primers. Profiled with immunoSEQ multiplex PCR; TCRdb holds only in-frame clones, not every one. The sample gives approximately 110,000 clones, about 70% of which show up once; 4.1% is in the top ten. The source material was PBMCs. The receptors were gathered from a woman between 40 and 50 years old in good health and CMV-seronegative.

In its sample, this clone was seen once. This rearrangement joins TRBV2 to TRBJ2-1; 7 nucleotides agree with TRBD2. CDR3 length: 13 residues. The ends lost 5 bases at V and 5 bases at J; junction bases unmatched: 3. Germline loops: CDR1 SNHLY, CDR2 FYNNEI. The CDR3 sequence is CASSPGTNNEQFF. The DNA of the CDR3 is TGTGCCAGCAGTCCCGGGACTAACAATGAGCAGTTCTTC.

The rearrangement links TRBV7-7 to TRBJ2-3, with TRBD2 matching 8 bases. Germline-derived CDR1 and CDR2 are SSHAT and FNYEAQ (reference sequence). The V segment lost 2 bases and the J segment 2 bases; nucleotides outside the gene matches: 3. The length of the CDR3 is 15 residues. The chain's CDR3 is CASSLRGGTTDTQYF. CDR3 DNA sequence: TGTGCCAGCAGCTTACGGGGGGGCACCACAGATACGCAGTATTTT.

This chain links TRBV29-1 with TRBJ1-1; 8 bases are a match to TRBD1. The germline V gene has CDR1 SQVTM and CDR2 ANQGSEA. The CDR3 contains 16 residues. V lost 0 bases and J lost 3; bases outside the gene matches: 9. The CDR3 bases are TGCAGCGTTGAAGAAGGGCAGGGGGCTCGGGACACTGAAGCTTTCTTT. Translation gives CSVEEGQGARDTEAFF.

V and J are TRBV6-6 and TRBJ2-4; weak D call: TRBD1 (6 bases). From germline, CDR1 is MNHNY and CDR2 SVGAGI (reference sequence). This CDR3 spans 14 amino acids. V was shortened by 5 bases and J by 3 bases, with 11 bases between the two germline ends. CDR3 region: CASSMTGVKNIQYF. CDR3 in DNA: TGTGCCAGCAGTATGACAGGAGTCAAAAACATTCAGTACTTC.

The DNA of the CDR3 is TGTGCCAGCCTCCGAACAGGAACGAAAAACATTCAGTACTTC. Amino acids: CASLRTGTKNIQYF. The V gene is TRBV21-1, the J gene TRBJ2-4; TRBD1 is the table's D call and was not checked against the DNA. TRBV21-1 is a pseudogene segment. The CDR3 sequence is 14 residues long.

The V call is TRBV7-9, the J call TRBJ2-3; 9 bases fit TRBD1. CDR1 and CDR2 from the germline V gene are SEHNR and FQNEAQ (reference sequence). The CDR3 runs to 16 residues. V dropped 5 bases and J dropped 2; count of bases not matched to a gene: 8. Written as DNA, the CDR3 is TGTGCCAGCAGCCCTCGGACAGGGGCTAACACAGATACGCAGTATTTT. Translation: CASSPRTGANTDTQYF.

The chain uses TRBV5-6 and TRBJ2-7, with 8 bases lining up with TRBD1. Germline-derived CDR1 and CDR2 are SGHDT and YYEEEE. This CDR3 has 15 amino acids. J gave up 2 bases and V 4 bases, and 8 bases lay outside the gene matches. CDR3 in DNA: TGTGCCAGCAGCGGCACAGGGGGGTTTACCTACGAGCAGTACTTC. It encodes CASSGTGGFTYEQYF.

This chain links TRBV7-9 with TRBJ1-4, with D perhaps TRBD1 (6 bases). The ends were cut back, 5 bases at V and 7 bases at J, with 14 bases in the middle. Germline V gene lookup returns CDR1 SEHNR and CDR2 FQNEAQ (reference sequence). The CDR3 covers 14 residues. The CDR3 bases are TGTGCCAGCAGCCTCAGGGGATTGGGTGAAAAACTGTTTTTT. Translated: CASSLRGLGEKLFF.

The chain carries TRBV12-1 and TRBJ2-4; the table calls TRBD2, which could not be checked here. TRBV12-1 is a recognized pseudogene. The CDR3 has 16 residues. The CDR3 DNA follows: TGTGCCAGCAGCCTTATGGGGGGGGTAGCCAAAAACATTCAGTACTTC. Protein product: CASSLMGGVAKNIQYF.

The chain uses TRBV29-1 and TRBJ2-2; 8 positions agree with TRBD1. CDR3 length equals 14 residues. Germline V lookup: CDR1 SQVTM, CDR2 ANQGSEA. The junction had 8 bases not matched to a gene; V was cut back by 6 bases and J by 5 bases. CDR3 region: CSVLRTGMTGELFF. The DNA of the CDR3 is TGCAGCGTCCTACGGACAGGGATGACCGGGGAGCTGTTTTTT.

CDR3 DNA: TGTGCCAGCAGACTACAGGGGGCAAGTCCCGGGGAGCTGTTTTTT. Protein: CASRLQGASPGELFF. The V and J genes are TRBV7-2 and TRBJ2-2; 9 bases agree with TRBD1. The CDR3 is made up of 15 amino acids. Germline CDR1 SGHTA, CDR2 FQGNSA. Unmatched junction bases numbered 8, after V lost 6 bases and J lost 6 bases. The full variable domain, in which reference TRBV7-2 and TRBJ2-2 provide the parts outside the CDR3, is GAGVSQSPSNKVTEKGKDVELRCDPISGHTALYWYRQSLGQGLEFLIYFQGNSAPDKSGLPSDRFSAERTGGSVSTLTIQRTQQEDSAVYLCASRLQGASPGELFFGEGSRLTVL.

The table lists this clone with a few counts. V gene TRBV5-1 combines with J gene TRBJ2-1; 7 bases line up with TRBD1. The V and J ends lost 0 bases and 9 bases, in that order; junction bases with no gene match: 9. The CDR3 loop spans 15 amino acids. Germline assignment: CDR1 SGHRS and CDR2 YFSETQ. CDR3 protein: CASSLEGATGLEQFF. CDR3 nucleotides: TGCGCCAGCAGCTTGGAGGGGGCAACAGGGCTTGAGCAGTTCTTC.

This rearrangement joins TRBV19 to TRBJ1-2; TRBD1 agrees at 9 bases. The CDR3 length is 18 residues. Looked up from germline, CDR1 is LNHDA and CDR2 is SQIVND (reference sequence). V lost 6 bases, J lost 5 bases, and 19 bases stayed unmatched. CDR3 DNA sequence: TGTGCCAGTAGCTCAAAGGGACAGGGCGTTTTTCAAGGTTATGGCTACACCTTC. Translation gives CASSSKGQGVFQGYGYTF.

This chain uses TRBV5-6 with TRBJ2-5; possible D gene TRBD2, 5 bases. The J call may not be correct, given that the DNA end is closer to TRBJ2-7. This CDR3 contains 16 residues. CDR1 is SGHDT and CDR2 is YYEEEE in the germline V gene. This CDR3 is CASSLAILDSSYEQYF. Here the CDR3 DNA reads TGTGCCAGCAGCTTGGCCATTCTGGACTCCTCCTACGAGCAGTACTTC.

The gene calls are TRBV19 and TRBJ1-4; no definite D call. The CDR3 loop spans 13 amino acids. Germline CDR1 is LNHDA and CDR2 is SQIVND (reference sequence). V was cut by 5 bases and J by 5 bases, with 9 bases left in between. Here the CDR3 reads CASSPTVNEKLFF. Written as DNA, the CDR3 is TGTGCCAGTAGTCCGACTGTCAATGAAAAACTGTTTTTT.

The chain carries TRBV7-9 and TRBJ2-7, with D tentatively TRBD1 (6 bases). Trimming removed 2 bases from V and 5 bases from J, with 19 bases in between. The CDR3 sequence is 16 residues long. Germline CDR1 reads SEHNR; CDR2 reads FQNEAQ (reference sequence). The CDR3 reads CASSLSGEPVKNEQYF. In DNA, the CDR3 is TGTGCCAGCAGCTTATCAGGGGAGCCGGTTAAGAACGAGCAGTACTTC.

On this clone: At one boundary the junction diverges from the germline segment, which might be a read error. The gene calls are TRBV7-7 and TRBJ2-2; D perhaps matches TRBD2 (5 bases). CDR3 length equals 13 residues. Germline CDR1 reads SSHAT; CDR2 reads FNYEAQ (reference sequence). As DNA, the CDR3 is TGTGCTAGCAGCCGCACACTAGGCCGGGAGCTGTTTTTT. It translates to CASSRTLGRELFF.

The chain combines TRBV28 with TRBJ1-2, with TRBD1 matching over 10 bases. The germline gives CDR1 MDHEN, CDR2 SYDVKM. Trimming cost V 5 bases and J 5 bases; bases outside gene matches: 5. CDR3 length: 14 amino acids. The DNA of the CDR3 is TGTGCCAGCAGTCTCGGGACAGGGGAATATGGCTACACCTTC. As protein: CASSLGTGEYGYTF.

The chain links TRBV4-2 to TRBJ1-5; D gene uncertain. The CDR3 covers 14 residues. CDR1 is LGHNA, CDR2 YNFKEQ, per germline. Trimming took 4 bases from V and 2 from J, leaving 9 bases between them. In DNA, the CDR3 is TGTGCCAGCAGCCCCCGCTCGGGCAATCAGCCCCAGCATTTT. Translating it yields CASSPRSGNQPQHF.

In nucleotides, the CDR3 is TGTGCCAGCACCCCACTGGCGGGAGGCTTTATCTACGAGCAGTACTTC. It codes for CASTPLAGGFIYEQYF. The chain carries TRBV27 and TRBJ2-7, with 8 nucleotides matching TRBD2. J lost 3 bases, V lost 7 bases, and 14 bases had no gene match. Germline V gene data show CDR1 as MNHEY and CDR2 as SMNVEV (reference sequence). The CDR3 is made up of 16 amino acids.

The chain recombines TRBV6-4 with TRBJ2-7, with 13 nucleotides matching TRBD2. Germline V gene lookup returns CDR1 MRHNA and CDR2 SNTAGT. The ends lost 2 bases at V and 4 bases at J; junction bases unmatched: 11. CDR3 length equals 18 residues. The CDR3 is CASSDPPRTSGSLYEQYF. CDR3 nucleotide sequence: TGTGCCAGCAGTGACCCCCCCAGGACTAGCGGGAGTCTTTACGAGCAGTACTTC.

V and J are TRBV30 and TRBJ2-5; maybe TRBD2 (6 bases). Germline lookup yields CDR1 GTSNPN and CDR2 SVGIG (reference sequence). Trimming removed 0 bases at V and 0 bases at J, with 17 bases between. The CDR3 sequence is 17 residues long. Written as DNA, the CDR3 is TGTGCCTGGAGTGTACCTGTAGCGGCTACGTACCAAGAGACCCAGTACTTC. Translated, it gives CAWSVPVAATYQETQYF.

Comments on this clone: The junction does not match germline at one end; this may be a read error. The CDR3 nucleotides are TGTTCCAGCAGCCGGGAAGTCTATGGCTACACCTTC. Its translation is CSSSREVYGYTF. The chain combines TRBV7-9 with TRBJ1-2; no clear D gene. CDR1 and CDR2 (germline): SEHNR, FQNEAQ (reference sequence). CDR3 length equals 12 residues.

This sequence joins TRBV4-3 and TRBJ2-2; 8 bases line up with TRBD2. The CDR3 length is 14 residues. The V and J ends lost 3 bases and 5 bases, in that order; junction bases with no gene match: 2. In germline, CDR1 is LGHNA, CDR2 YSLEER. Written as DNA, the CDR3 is TGCGCCAGCAGCCACACGGGGGGGACCGGGGAGCTGTTTTTT. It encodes CASSHTGGTGELFF.

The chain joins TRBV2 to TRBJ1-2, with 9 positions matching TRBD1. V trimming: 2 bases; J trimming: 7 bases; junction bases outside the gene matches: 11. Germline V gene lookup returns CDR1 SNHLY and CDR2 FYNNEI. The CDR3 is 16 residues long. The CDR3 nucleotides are TGTGCCAGCAGTGAAAACCTCCGGGACAGGGCTGGTGGCTACACCTTC. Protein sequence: CASSENLRDRAGGYTF.

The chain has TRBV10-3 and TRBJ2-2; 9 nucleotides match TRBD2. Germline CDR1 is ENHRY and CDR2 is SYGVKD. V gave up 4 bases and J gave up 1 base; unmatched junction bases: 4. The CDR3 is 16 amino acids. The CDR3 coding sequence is TGTGCCATCAGTGGTCGACTAGCGGAGAACACCGGGGAGCTGTTTTTT. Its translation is CAISGRLAENTGELFF.